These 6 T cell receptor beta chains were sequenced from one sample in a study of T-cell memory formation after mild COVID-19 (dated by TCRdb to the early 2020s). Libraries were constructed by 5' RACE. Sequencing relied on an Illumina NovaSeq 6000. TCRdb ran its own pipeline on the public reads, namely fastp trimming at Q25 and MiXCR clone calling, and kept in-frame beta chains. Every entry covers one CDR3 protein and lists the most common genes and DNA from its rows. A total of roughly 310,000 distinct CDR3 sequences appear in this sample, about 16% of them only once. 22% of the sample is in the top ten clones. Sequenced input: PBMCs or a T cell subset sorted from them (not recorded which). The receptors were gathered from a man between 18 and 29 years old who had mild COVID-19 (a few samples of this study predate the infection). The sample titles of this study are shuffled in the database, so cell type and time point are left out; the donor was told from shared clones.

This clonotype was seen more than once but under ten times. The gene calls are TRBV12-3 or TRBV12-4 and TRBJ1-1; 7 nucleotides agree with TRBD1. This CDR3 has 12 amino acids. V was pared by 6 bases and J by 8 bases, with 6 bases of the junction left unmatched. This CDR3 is CASSPGGGEAFF. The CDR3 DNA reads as TGTGCCAGCAGCCCAGGGGGGGGGGAAGCTTTCTTT.

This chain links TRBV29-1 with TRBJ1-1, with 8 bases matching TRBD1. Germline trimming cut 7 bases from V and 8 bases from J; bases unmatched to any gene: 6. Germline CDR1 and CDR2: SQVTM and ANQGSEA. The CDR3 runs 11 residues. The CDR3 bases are TGCAGCGGGGGACAGGCGCCAGAAGCTTTCTTT. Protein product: CSGGQAPEAFF. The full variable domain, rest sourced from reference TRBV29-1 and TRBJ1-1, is SAVISQKPSRDICQRGTSLTIQCQVDSQVTMMFWYRQQPGQSLTLIATANQGSEATYESGFVIDKFPISRPNLTFSTLTVSNMSPEDSSIYLCSGGQAPEAFFGQGTRLTVV.

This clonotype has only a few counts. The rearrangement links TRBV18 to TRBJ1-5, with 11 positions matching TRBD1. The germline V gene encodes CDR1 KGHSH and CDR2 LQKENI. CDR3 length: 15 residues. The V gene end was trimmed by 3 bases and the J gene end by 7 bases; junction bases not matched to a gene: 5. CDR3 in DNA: TGTGCCAGCTCACCTACCGGGACAGGGGGACAGCCCCAGCATTTT. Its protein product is CASSPTGTGGQPQHF.

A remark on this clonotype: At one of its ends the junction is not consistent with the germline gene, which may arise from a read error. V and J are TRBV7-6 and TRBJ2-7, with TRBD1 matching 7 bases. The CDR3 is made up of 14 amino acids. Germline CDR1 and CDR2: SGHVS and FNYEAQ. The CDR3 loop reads CASSLAGIPGQLNF. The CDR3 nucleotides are TGTGCCAGCAGCTTAGCGGGAATACCGGGACAGTTAAACTTC.

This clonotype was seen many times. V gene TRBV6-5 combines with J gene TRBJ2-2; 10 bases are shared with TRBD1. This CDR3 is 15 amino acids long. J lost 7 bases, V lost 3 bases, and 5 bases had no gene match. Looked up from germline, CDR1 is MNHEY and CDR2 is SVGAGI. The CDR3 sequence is CASSYRDRGRGELFF. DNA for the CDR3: TGTGCCAGCAGTTATCGGGACAGGGGTCGCGGGGAGCTGTTTTTT.

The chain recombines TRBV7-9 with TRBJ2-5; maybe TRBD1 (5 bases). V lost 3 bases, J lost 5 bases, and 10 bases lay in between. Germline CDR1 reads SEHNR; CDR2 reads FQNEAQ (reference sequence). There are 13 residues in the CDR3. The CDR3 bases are TGTGCCAGCAGCTTTGTGCCAGGGGAGACCCAGTACTTC. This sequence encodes CASSFVPGETQYF.